This T cell receptor (beta chain) was sequenced during a study of cytomegalovirus exposure and HLA in healthy donors. Notes on the study in general: TCR beta V- and J-gene trimming was later associated with a missense DCLRE1C variant. A few CMV-associated chains were confirmed in vitro to be specific for CMV antigens.

As to this clone: Its specificity is unknown.

CDR1 and CDR2 from the germline V gene are MDHEN and SYDVKM. This CDR3 has 14 amino acids. Trimming removed 5 bases from V and 0 bases from J, with 10 bases in between. The PCR ran on 60 Vbeta and 13 Jbeta primers. TCRdb keeps only in-frame clones here, not all; method: immunoSEQ multiplex PCR. This sample has roughly 170,000 clones, with 80% to 90% found just once. Healthy donors of bone marrow made up the group. The chain has TRBV28 and TRBJ1-2; D remains ambiguous. The sequence derives from a woman aged 18-29 years in good health and CMV-seronegative. The sequencing input was PBMCs. CDR3 residues: CASSPGLANYGYTF. The CDR3, as DNA: TGTGCCAGCAGTCCCGGACTAGCTAACTATGGCTACACCTTC.